This T cell receptor beta chain stems from a study of blood T cell repertoires in COVID-19. Original analysis: Reference gene primer amplification yielded estimated nucleated cell counts. Clones were sequenced by immunoSEQ multiplex PCR, and TCRdb holds only the in-frame ones, with some missing. V and J calls plus clone size are reproduced from that table; the DNA served to infer D and trimming. The sample shows 150,000 to 200,000 clones, over 80% of them seen only once. CDR1 and CDR2 from the germline V gene are GTSNPN and SVGIG (reference sequence). The CDR3 totals 15 residues. The germline V and J ends were trimmed by 1 base and 7 bases, with 19 bases remaining between them.

The TCR comes from an elderly woman with active or convalescent COVID-19. Specimen: peripheral blood. The chain carries TRBV30 and TRBJ1-2, with D maybe TRBD1 (5 bases). CDR3 bases: TGTGCCTGGAGTGGGGGGGGAACGGCATATGTTGGCTACACCTTC. This encodes CAWSGGGTAYVGYTF.